The 6 T cell receptor beta chains below come from one sample, sequenced in a study of cytomegalovirus exposure and HLA in healthy donors. The PCR made use of 60 Vbeta and 13 Jbeta primers. Only in-frame clones appear in the TCRdb table, and some are missing; sequencing was by immunoSEQ multiplex PCR. The table shows roughly 150,000 clones, with roughly 88% occurring only once. The sample was PBMCs. The receptors originated from a woman under 30 in good health and CMV-seronegative.

The chain links TRBV5-1 to TRBJ1-2; 9 nucleotides agree with TRBD1. The CDR3 is 16 residues long. V was clipped by 5 bases and J by 4 bases; unmatched bases: 12. CDR1 is SGHRS, CDR2 YFSETQ, per germline. The CDR3 bases are TGCGCCAGCAGAGGAGCCGGGACAGGGATTATCTATGGCTACACCTTC. Its protein is CASRGAGTGIIYGYTF.

The rearrangement links TRBV7-3 to TRBJ2-1, with 9 bases lining up with TRBD2. V dropped 5 bases and J dropped 3; count of bases not matched to a gene: 14. This CDR3 is 18 amino acids long. Germline CDR1 SGHTA, CDR2 FQGTGA. This CDR3 reads CASSNTMSAGGFYNEQFF. CDR3 nucleotide sequence: TGTGCCAGCAGCAATACGATGTCAGCGGGGGGCTTCTACAATGAGCAGTTCTTC. Based on the CDR3 plus reference TRBV7-3 and TRBJ2-1, the full variable domain is GAGVSQTPSNKVTEKGKYVELRCDPISGHTALYWYRQSLGQGPEFLIYFQGTGAADDSGLPNDRFFAVRPEGSVSTLKIQRTERGDSAVYLCASSNTMSAGGFYNEQFFGPGTRLTVL.

The table lists this clone with a few counts. The V gene is TRBV5-1, the J gene TRBJ2-1; 7 nucleotides agree with TRBD2. The V and J ends lost 6 bases and 5 bases, in that order; junction bases with no gene match: 2. Germline CDR1 and CDR2: SGHRS and YFSETQ. The CDR3 is 12 residues long. The CDR3 DNA sequence: TGCGCCAGCAACCTAGCGGACAATGAGCAGTTCTTC. Translation gives CASNLADNEQFF. Full variable domain (rest looked up from reference TRBV5-1 and TRBJ2-1): KAGVTQTPRYLIKTRGQQVTLSCSPISGHRSVSWYQQTPGQGLQFLFEYFSETQRNKGNFPGRFSGRQFSNSRSEMNVSTLELGDSALYLCASNLADNEQFFGPGTRLTVL.

This rearrangement joins TRBV7-3 to TRBJ1-2, with 7 bases fitting TRBD1. This CDR3 has 13 amino acids. V was clipped by 2 bases and J by 8 bases; unmatched bases: 5. Germline assignment: CDR1 SGHTA and CDR2 FQGTGA. CDR3 DNA: TGTGCCAGCAGCTTATGGGACAGAGGGGGCTACACCTTC. Its protein product is CASSLWDRGGYTF.

This chain uses TRBV27 with TRBJ1-2, with D possibly TRBD1 on 6 matching bases. The V end lost 5 bases, the J end lost 6 bases, and 16 bases lay between the germline ends. Germline CDR1 is MNHEY and CDR2 is SMNVEV (reference sequence). This CDR3 has 14 residues. DNA for the CDR3: TGTGCCAGCAGTACACTACAGGGTTCCGATGGCTACACCTTC. This gives the protein CASSTLQGSDGYTF.

V gene TRBV27 combines with J gene TRBJ2-7; 7 bases fit TRBD1. Germline loops: CDR1 MNHEY, CDR2 SMNVEV (reference sequence). The junction had 7 bases not matched to a gene; V was cut back by 6 bases and J by 2 bases. This CDR3 comprises 14 residues. CDR3 region: CASSQRQGPYEQYF. The CDR3 DNA sequence: TGTGCCAGCAGCCAAAGACAGGGTCCCTACGAGCAGTACTTC.